The clone carrying this T cell receptor (beta chain) was counted at least ten times. Antigen: not known. This sample was included in a study of T-cell memory formation after mild COVID-19. Overall study context: The TCR clusters were mostly specific to one donor.

TCR alpha and TCR beta cDNA libraries carrying sample barcodes and UMIs were produced by 5'RACE using constant-segment primers. TCRdb fed the 5' RACE reads into MiXCR, producing one record per CDR3 protein. The sample has 340,000 or so distinct CDR3 sequences; over 10% are singletons. General study results and limits: Day 15 to 85 contracting clones showed balanced CD4/CD8; later expanders leaned CD4+. Pre-infection memory held some responding clones, suggesting pre-existing cross-reactive T cells responded.

The CDR3 extends over 15 amino acids. CDR1 MGHRA and CDR2 YSYEKL come from the germline V gene. V lost 1 base to trimming and J lost 2 bases; unmatched junction nucleotides: 4. The V and J genes are TRBV4-1 and TRBJ2-7; 8 nucleotides agree with TRBD2. The source of this sequence is a man aged 18 to 35 who had mild COVID-19 (a few samples of this study predate the infection). Cell type and time point are not known. The source material was PBMCs or a T cell subset sorted from them (not recorded which). The CDR3 here is CASSQVASGPYEQYF. The DNA of the CDR3 is TGCGCCAGCAGCCAAGTTGCTAGCGGGCCCTACGAGCAGTACTTC.